This is a list of T cell receptor beta chains from one sample in a study of blood T cell repertoires in COVID-19. Measured with immunoSEQ multiplex PCR; TCRdb has only the in-frame clones, and not every one. The table lists 140,000 to 150,000 clones, approximately 87% of them singletons. The sample taken for sequencing was peripheral blood. The receptors were sampled from an elderly man with acute or convalescent COVID-19. The conserved cysteine and the conserved F or W are not part of the CDR3 here. The order of the fields is CDR3 length, V gene, J gene, CDR3 protein.

13	TRBV10-3	TRBJ1-1	AIRQVGAKDTEAF
13	TRBV3-1/TRBV3-2	TRBJ1-1	ASSLTDRGDTEAF
14	TRBV5-6	TRBJ2-7	ASSLSGSPISYEQY
12	TRBV20-1	TRBJ1-5	SASVTGFGQPQH
11	TRBV12-3/TRBV12-4	TRBJ1-2	ASSLYQRDGYT
12	TRBV11-3	TRBJ2-5	ASSPHRGQETQY
10	TRBV30	TRBJ1-3	AWRTVGNTIY
12	TRBV6-5	TRBJ1-6	ASSGQGRISPLH
13	TRBV9	TRBJ2-2	ASSVDDRGTGELF
13	TRBV3-1/TRBV3-2	TRBJ1-1	ASSQAFQGNTEAF
12	TRBV28	TRBJ1-2	ASSSPGANYGYT
12	TRBV28	TRBJ1-5	ASSLMGGSQPQH
12	TRBV2	TRBJ1-5	ASSEAEGGVPQH
13	TRBV6-5	TRBJ1-1	ASSYSIGVRTEAF
13	TRBV2	TRBJ1-2	ASSLLTGGRNGYT
15	TRBV19	TRBJ2-7	ASSSSGTSGGSYEQY
13	TRBV7-8	TRBJ2-1	ASSTSGATYNEQF
13	TRBV28	TRBJ1-6	ASSAAGQGNSPLH
13	TRBV5-1	TRBJ1-1	ASSPRTTQNTEAF
13	TRBV14	TRBJ1-1	ASSHPGPGSTEAF